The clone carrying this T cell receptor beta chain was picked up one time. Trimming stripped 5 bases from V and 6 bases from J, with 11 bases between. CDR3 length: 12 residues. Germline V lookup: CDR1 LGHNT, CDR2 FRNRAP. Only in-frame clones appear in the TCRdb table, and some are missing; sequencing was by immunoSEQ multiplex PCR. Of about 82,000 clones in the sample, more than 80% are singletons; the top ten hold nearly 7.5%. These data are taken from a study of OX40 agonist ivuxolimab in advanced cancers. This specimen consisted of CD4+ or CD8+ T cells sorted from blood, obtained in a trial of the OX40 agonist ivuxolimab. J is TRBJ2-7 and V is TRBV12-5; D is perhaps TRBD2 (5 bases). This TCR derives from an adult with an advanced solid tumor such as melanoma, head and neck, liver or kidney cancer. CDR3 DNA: TGTGCTAGTGGTCCGTCTGCGGGCGAGCAGTACTTC. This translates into CASGPSAGEQYF.